The 8 T cell receptor beta chains in this list originate from one sample, sequenced in a study of PD-1 blockade in classical Hodgkin lymphoma. Every patient relapsed after autologous stem cell transplantation, and brentuximab vedotin exposure varied. Profiled with immunoSEQ multiplex PCR; TCRdb holds only in-frame clones, not every one. The sample consists of some 19,000 clones, about three quarters of them appearing once. Sequencing used peripheral blood mononuclear cells (PBMCs), obtained before the second cycle of nivolumab. These receptors were obtained from a human donor with classical Hodgkin lymphoma.

The J gene is TRBJ1-4, the V gene TRBV7-2; D is ambiguous. The CDR3 has 14 residues. In germline, CDR1 is SGHTA, CDR2 FQGNSA. V lost 1 base to trimming and J lost 1 base, with 4 bases between them. The CDR3 DNA is TGTGCCAGCAGCTTAGGGGTAACTAATGAAAAACTGTTTTTT. Its translation: CASSLGVTNEKLFF.

This rearrangement joins TRBV10-2 to TRBJ2-5; 8 bases are a match to TRBD1. Trimming at V came to 6 bases and at J to 5 bases, leaving 14 bases not matched to a gene. The CDR3 is made up of 16 amino acids. Germline V gives CDR1 WSHSY, CDR2 SAAADI. CDR3 nucleotides: TGCGCCAGCAGGGACAAGACAGGGGCCGCCGGGGAGACCCAGTACTTC. This codes for CASRDKTGAAGETQYF.

In this sample, this clone is medium-sized (0.01 to 0.1%). The chain recombines TRBV10-2 with TRBJ2-3; TRBD2 matches at 10 bases. The CDR3 sequence is 15 residues long. Losses at the gene ends were 6 bases for V and 1 base for J; bases not matched to a gene: 4. The V gene's germline CDR1 is WSHSY and CDR2 SAAADI. The CDR3 sequence is CASSLTSGGTDTQYF. The CDR3 nucleotides are TGCGCCAGCAGCCTTACTAGCGGGGGCACAGATACGCAGTATTTT.

V is TRBV7-2 and J is TRBJ2-3; D unclear. The V end was cut by 2 bases, the J end by 2 bases, with 11 bases between. Germline CDR1 and CDR2: SGHTA and FQGNSA. CDR3 length: 15 residues. The CDR3 DNA reads as TGTGCCAGCAGCTTAAAACTGCCTGACACAGATACGCAGTATTTT. It translates to CASSLKLPDTDTQYF.

This clone has just one count. This chain links TRBV2 with TRBJ1-1; TRBD1 agrees at 11 bases. Germline CDR1 is SNHLY and CDR2 is FYNNEI. Losses at the gene ends were 9 bases for V and 5 bases for J; bases not matched to a gene: 8. This CDR3 spans 14 amino acids. The CDR3 bases are TGTGCCAGTCGGACAGGGGGCTTTGGAACTGAAGCTTTCTTT. It codes for CASRTGGFGTEAFF. Variable domain in full (rest from reference TRBV2 and TRBJ1-1): EPEVTQTPSHQVTQMGQEVILRCVPISNHLYFYWYRQILGQKVEFLVSFYNNEISEKSEIFDDQFSVERPDGSNFTLKIRSTKLEDSAMYFCASRTGGFGTEAFFGQGTRLTVV.

This chain joins TRBV7-8 and TRBJ1-2, with D tentatively TRBD1 (5 bases). The germline V and J ends were trimmed by 0 bases and 0 bases, with 11 bases remaining between them. The CDR3 spans 16 residues. Germline CDR1 SGHVS, CDR2 FQNEAQ. The CDR3 nucleotides read TGTGCCAGCAGCTTAGCATCGGGGGGTTCTAACTATGGCTACACCTTC. This encodes CASSLASGGSNYGYTF. Complete variable domain (other parts from reference TRBV7-8 and TRBJ1-2): GAGVSQSPRYKVAKRGQDVALRCDPISGHVSLFWYQQALGQGPEFLTYFQNEAQLDKSGLPSDRFFAERPEGSVSTLKIQRTQQEDSAVYLCASSLASGGSNYGYTFGSGTRLTVV.

The chain recombines TRBV7-9 with TRBJ1-2; D call uncertain. Germline CDR1 is SEHNR and CDR2 is FQNEAQ (reference sequence). The CDR3 spans 16 residues. The germline V and J ends were trimmed by 5 bases and 0 bases, with 16 bases remaining between them. The CDR3: CASSQSDGRPNYGYTF. The CDR3 region has the DNA TGTGCCAGCAGCCAAAGCGACGGCCGACCTAACTATGGCTACACCTTC.

This clone was seen once. The chain couples TRBV10-3 to TRBJ2-4, with 9 bases that match TRBD2. Germline V CDR1 and CDR2: ENHRY, SYGVKD. Germline trimming cut 6 bases from V and 1 base from J; bases unmatched to any gene: 7. The CDR3 runs 16 residues. Written as DNA, the CDR3 is TGTGCCATCAGAGAGGAACTAGCGGGCGCCAAAAACATTCAGTACTTC. This codes for CAIREELAGAKNIQYF.